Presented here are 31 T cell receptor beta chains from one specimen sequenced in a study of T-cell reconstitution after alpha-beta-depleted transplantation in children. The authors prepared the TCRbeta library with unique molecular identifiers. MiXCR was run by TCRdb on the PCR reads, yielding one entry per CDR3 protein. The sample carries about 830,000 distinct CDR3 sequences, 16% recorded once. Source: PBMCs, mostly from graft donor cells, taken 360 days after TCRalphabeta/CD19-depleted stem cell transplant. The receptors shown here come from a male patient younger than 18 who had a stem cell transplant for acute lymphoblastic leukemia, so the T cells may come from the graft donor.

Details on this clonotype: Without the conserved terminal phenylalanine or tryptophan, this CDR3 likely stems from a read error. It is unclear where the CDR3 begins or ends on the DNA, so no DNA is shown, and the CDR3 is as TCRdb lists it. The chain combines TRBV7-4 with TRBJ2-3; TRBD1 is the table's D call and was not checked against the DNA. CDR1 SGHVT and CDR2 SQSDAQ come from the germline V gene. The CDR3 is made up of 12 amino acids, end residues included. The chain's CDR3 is CASSLMGRGRLR.

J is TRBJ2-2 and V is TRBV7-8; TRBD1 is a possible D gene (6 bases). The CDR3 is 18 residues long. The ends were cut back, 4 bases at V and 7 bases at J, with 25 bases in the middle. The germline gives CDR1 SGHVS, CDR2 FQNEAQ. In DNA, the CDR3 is TGTGCCAGCAGCTCCCACCTCTCTAGGGGCCCAGGGGACGGGGAGCTGTTTTTT. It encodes CASSSHLSRGPGDGELFF.

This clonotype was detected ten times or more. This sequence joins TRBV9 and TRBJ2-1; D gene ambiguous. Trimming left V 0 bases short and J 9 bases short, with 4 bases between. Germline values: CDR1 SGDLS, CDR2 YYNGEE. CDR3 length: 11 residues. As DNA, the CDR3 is TGTGCCAGCAGCGTAGGCCGTGAGCAGTTCTTC. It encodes CASSVGREQFF.

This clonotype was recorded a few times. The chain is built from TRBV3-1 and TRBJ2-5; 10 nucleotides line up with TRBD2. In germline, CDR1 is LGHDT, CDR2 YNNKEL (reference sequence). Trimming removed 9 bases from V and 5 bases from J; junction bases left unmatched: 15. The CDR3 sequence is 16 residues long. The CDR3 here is CARLLTSGREGETQYF. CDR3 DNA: TGTGCCAGGCTACTAACCAGCGGGAGGGAGGGGGAGACCCAGTACTTC.

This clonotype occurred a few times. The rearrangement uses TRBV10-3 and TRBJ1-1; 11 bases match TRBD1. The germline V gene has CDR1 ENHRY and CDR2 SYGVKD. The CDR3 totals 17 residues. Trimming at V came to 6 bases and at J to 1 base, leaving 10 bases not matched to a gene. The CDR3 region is CAIRTFGQGAGNTEAFF. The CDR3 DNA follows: TGTGCCATCAGGACGTTCGGACAGGGGGCTGGGAACACTGAAGCTTTCTTT.

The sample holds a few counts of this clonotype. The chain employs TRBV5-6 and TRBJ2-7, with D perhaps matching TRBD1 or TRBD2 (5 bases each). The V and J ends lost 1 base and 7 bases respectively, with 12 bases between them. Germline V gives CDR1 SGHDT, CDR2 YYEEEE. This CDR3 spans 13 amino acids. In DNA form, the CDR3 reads TGTGCCAGCAGCTTGAACCGGGGCGGGGAGCAGTACTTC. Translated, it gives CASSLNRGGEQYF.

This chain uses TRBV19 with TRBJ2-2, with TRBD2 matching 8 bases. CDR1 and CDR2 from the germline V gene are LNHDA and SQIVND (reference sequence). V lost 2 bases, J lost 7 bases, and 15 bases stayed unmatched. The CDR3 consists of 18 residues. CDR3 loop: CASSIMGTRRIGDGELFF. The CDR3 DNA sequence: TGTGCCAGTAGTATAATGGGGACTAGGCGGATCGGGGACGGGGAGCTGTTTTTT.

The CDR3, as DNA: TGCGCCAGCAGCCCGGGCGCCGGCAGCATGCAGCCCCAGCATTTT. Translated, it gives CASSPGAGSMQPQHF. The chain combines TRBV5-1 with TRBJ1-5; D remains ambiguous. Germline-derived CDR1 and CDR2 are SGHRS and YFSETQ. The CDR3 has 15 amino acids. V lost 4 bases to trimming and J lost 7 bases, with 18 bases between them.

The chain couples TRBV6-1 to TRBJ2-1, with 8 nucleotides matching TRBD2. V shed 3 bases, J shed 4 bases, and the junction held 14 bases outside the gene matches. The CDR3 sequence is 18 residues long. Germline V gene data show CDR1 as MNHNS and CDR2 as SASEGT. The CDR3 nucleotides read TGTGCCAGCAGTGAGGCGAACATAGCGGGACCCTCATACAATGAGCAGTTCTTC. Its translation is CASSEANIAGPSYNEQFF.

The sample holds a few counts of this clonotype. Here the CDR3 reads CASSEEGGVQPQHF. CDR3 DNA: TGTGCCAGCAGTGAAGAGGGGGGGGTTCAGCCCCAGCATTTT. The rearrangement links TRBV2 to TRBJ1-5; maybe TRBD1 (6 bases). Germline V gene lookup returns CDR1 SNHLY and CDR2 FYNNEI. The CDR3 totals 14 residues. Trimming left V 1 base short and J 6 bases short, with 10 bases between.

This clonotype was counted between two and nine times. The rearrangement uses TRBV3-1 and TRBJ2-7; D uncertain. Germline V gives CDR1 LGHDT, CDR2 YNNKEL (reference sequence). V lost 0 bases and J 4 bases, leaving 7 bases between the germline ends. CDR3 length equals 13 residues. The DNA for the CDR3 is TGTGCCAGCAGCCAAGATAATCGTTACGAGCAGTACTTC. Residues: CASSQDNRYEQYF.

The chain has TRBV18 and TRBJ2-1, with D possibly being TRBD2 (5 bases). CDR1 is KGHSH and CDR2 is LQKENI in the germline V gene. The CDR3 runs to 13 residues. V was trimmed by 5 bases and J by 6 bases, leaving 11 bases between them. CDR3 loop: CASSSDWINEQFF. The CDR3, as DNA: TGTGCCAGCTCATCGGACTGGATCAATGAGCAGTTCTTC. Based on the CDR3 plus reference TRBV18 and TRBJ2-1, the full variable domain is NAGVMQNPRHLVRRRGQEARLRCSPMKGHSHVYWYRQLPEEGLKFMVYLQKENIIDESGMPKERFSAEFPKEGPSILRIQQVVRGDSAAYFCASSSDWINEQFFGPGTRLTVL.

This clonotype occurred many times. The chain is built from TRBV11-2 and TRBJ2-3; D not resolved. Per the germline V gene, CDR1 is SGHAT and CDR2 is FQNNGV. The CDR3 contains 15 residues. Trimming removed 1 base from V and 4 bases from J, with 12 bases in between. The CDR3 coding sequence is TGTGCCAGCAGCTTAGGACCGATGCCTTCAGATACGCAGTATTTT. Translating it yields CASSLGPMPSDTQYF.

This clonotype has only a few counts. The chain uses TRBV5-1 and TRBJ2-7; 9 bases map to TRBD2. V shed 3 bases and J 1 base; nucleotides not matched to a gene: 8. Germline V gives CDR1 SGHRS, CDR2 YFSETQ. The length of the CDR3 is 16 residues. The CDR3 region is CASSSGRLAESYEQYF. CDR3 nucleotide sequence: TGCGCCAGCAGCTCGGGACGACTAGCGGAATCCTACGAGCAGTACTTC.

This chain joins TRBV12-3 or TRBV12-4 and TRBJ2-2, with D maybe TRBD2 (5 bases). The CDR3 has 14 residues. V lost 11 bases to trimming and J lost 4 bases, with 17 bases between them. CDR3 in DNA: TGTGCCGGCCGGGCCGAGGGATTCACCGGGGAGCTGTTTTTT. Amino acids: CAGRAEGFTGELFF.

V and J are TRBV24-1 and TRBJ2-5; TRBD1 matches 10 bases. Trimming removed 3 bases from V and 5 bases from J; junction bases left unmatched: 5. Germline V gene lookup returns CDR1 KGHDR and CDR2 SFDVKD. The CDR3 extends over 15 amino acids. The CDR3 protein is CATSDPGTGDETQYF. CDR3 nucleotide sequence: TGTGCCACCAGTGATCCCGGGACAGGGGACGAGACCCAGTACTTC.

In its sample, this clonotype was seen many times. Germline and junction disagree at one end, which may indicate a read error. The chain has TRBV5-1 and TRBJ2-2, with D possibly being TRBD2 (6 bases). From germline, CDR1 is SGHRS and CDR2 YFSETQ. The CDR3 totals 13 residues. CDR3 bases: TGTGCCAGCAGTTTAGCGGTGGCCGGGGAGCTGTTTTTT. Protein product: CASSLAVAGELFF.

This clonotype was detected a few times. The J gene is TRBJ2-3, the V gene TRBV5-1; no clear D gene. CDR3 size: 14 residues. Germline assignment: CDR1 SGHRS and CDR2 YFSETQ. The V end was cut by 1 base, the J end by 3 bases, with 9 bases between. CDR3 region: CASSLSIGTDTQYF. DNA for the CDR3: TGCGCCAGCAGCTTGAGTATCGGAACAGATACGCAGTATTTT.

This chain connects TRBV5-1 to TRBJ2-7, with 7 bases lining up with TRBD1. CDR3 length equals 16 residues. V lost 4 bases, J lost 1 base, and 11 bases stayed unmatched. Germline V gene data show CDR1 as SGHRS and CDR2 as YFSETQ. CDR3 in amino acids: CASSRGSTGASYEQYF. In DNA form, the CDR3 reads TGCGCCAGCAGCCGGGGAAGCACAGGGGCGTCCTACGAGCAGTACTTC.

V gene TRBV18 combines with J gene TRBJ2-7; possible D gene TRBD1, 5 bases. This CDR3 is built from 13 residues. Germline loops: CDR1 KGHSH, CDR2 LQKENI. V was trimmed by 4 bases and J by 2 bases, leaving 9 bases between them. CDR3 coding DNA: TGTGCCAGCTCACAGAACAGGCCCTACGAGCAGTACTTC. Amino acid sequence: CASSQNRPYEQYF.

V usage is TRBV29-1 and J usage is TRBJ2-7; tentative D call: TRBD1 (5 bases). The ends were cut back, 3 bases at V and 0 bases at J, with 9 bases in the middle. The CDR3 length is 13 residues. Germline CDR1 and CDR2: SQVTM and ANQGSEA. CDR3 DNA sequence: TGCAGCGTTGAGACAGAAGTCTCCTACGAGCAGTACTTC. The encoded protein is CSVETEVSYEQYF.

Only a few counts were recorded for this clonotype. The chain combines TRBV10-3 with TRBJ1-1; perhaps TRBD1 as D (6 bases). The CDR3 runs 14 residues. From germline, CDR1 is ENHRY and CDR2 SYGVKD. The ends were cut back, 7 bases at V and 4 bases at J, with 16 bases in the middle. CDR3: CAIKIGGAATEAFF. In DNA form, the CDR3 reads TGTGCCATCAAGATCGGGGGCGCAGCCACTGAAGCTTTCTTT.

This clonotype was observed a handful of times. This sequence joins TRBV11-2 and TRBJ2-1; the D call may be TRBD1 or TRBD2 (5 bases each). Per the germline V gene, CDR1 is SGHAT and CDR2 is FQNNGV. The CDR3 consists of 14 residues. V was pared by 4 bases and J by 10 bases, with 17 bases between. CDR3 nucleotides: TGTGCCAGCAGCTCCTTCGTTGGTCGGGGCGAGCAGTTCTTC. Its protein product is CASSSFVGRGEQFF.

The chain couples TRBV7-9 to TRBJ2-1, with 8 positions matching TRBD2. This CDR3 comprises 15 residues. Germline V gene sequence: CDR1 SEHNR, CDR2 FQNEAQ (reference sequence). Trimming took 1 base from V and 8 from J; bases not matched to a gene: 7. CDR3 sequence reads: CASSLVGTSGDEQFF. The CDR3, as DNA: TGTGCCAGCAGCTTAGTAGGAACTAGCGGCGATGAGCAGTTCTTC.

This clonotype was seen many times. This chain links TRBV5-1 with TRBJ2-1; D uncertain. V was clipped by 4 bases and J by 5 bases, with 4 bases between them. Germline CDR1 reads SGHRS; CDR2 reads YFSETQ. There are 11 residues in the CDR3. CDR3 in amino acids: CASSGNNEQFF. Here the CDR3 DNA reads TGCGCCAGCAGCGGTAACAATGAGCAGTTCTTC.

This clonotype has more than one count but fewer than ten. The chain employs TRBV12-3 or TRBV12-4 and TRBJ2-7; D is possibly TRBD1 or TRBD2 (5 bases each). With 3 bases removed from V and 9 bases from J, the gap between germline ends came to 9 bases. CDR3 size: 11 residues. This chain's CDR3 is CASSFRDGQYF. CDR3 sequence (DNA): TGTGCCAGCAGTTTCCGGGACGGGCAGTACTTC.

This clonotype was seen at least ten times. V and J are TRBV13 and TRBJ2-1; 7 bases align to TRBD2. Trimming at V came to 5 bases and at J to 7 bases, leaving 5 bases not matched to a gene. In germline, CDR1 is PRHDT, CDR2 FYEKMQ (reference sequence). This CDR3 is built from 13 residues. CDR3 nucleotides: TGTGCCAGCAGCCCCAGCGGGGTTAATGAGCAGTTCTTC. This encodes CASSPSGVNEQFF.

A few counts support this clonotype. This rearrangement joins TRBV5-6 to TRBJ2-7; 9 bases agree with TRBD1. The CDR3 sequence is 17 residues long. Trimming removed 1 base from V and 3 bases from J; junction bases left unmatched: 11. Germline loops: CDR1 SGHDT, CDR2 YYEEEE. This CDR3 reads CASSLSGQGLRFYEQYF. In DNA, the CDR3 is TGTGCCAGCAGCTTGTCGGGACAGGGATTGCGATTCTACGAGCAGTACTTC.

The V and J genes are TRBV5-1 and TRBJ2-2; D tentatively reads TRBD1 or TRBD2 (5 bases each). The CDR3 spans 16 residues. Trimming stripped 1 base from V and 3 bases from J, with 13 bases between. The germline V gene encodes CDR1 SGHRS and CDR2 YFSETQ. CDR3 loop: CASSLRDAEYTGELFF. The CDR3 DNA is TGCGCCAGCAGCTTGCGGGACGCAGAGTACACCGGGGAGCTGTTTTTT. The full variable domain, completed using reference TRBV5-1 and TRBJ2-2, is KAGVTQTPRYLIKTRGQQVTLSCSPISGHRSVSWYQQTPGQGLQFLFEYFSETQRNKGNFPGRFSGRQFSNSRSEMNVSTLELGDSALYLCASSLRDAEYTGELFFGEGSRLTVL.

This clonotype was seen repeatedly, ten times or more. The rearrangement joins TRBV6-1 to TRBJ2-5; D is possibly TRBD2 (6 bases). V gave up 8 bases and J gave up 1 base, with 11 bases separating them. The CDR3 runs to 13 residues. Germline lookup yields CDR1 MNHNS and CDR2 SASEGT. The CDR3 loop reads CASYRLGQETQYF. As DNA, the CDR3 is TGTGCCAGCTATCGACTAGGCCAAGAGACCCAGTACTTC.

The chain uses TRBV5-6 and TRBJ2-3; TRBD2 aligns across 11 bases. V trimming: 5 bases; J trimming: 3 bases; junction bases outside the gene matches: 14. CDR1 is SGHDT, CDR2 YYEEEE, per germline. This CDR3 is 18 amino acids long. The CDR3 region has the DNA TGTGCCAGCAGACTAGCGGGAGAGCTACTCTCCTGGACAGATACGCAGTATTTT. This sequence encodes CASRLAGELLSWTDTQYF.